Below are 27 T cell receptor beta chains sequenced from a single sample in a study of vaccination effects on CD4 cells after COVID-19. Profiling relied on immunoSEQ multiplex PCR, and the TCRdb table lists in-frame clones only, not all of them. In the table there are around 47,000 clones, 72% of which are singletons. With about ten days of culture completed, CD4+ T cells were isolated. The vaccine given was either BNT162b2 or mRNA-1273, in two doses. The antigens of these receptors remain unknown. Here the sequenced sample was CD4+ T cells from PBMCs cultured without peptide, taken after COVID-19 vaccination. The receptor set was obtained from a human donor who received a COVID-19 vaccine.

This rearrangement joins TRBV14 to TRBJ2-5, with 14 bases that match TRBD2. CDR1 and CDR2 (germline): SGHDN, FVKESK. The CDR3 has 21 amino acids. Unmatched junction bases numbered 14, after V lost 0 bases and J lost 2 bases. The CDR3 sequence: CASSQETVGLAGVYGQETQYF. CDR3 coding DNA: TGTGCCAGCAGCCAAGAAACCGTGGGACTAGCGGGAGTTTACGGGCAAGAGACCCAGTACTTC.

The V call is TRBV4-2, the J call TRBJ2-7; 11 nucleotides align to TRBD2. This CDR3 comprises 15 residues. Looked up from germline, CDR1 is LGHNA and CDR2 is YNFKEQ. Trimming at V came to 4 bases and at J to 0 bases, leaving 2 bases not matched to a gene. CDR3 DNA: TGTGCCAGCAGCCCGGGACTAGCGGCCTCCTACGAGCAGTACTTC. It yields the protein CASSPGLAASYEQYF.

This clone was observed a single time. This sequence joins TRBV2 and TRBJ2-2, with D perhaps matching TRBD2 (6 bases). V lost 4 bases to trimming and J lost 5 bases, with 14 bases between them. The CDR3 length is 15 residues. The V gene's germline CDR1 is SNHLY and CDR2 FYNNEI. The CDR3, as DNA: TGTGCCAGCAGTGCCGAAGTAGGGAGGACCGGGGAGCTGTTTTTT. This encodes CASSAEVGRTGELFF.

The DNA of the CDR3 is TGTGCCAGCAGTTGGCAGGGGTACACTGAAGCTTTCTTT. Translated: CASSWQGYTEAFF. The rearrangement uses TRBV25-1 and TRBJ1-1; TRBD1 might be the D (6 bases). Trimming stripped 5 bases from V and 3 bases from J, with 10 bases between. The CDR3 totals 13 residues. The germline CDR1 and CDR2 sequences are MGHDK and SYGVNS.

The rearrangement uses TRBV6-2 or TRBV6-3 and TRBJ1-5; D is undetermined. The CDR3 sequence is 14 residues long. The V end lost 5 bases, the J end lost 6 bases, and 14 bases lay between the germline ends. Germline CDR1 reads MNHEY; CDR2 reads SVGEGT. The CDR3 region is CASSALGRTQPQHF. The CDR3 nucleotides read TGTGCCAGCAGTGCCCTGGGGAGGACTCAGCCCCAGCATTTT.

This clone has just a few counts. This chain joins TRBV19 and TRBJ2-5; 10 positions agree with TRBD2. The CDR3 consists of 16 residues. V was pared by 5 bases and J by 3 bases, with 9 bases of the junction left unmatched. The germline V gene has CDR1 LNHDA and CDR2 SQIVND (reference sequence). The chain's CDR3 is CASSALGLAAEETQYF. CDR3 DNA sequence: TGTGCCAGTAGTGCCCTAGGACTAGCGGCGGAAGAGACCCAGTACTTC.

This chain joins TRBV19 and TRBJ2-7, with 16 nucleotides matching TRBD2. The CDR3 has 14 residues. Trimming took 9 bases from V and 7 from J; bases not matched to a gene: 6. Looked up from germline, CDR1 is LNHDA and CDR2 is SQIVND (reference sequence). CDR3 protein: CASRPGLAGGEQYF. The CDR3 bases are TGTGCCAGCCGACCGGGACTAGCGGGAGGGGAGCAGTACTTC.

The gene calls are TRBV27 and TRBJ2-1, with 13 positions matching TRBD2. This CDR3 region has 20 residues. V shed 4 bases and J 0 bases; nucleotides not matched to a gene: 12. In germline, CDR1 is MNHEY, CDR2 SMNVEV (reference sequence). CDR3 in DNA: TGTGCCAGCAGTTCACCGGGACTAGCGGGATTTGGGGCCTCCTACAATGAGCAGTTCTTC. Its translation is CASSSPGLAGFGASYNEQFF.

The gene calls are TRBV4-2 and TRBJ1-4, with TRBD1 identical over 7 bases. Losses at the gene ends were 3 bases for V and 10 bases for J; bases not matched to a gene: 11. Germline CDR1 reads LGHNA; CDR2 reads YNFKEQ. CDR3 length equals 15 residues. The DNA for the CDR3 is TGTGCCAGCAGCCAGAAGACAGGGAGTCAAGGAAAACTGTTTTTT. It specifies CASSQKTGSQGKLFF.

Notes on this clone: Germline is not matched at one junction end, which may reflect a read error. Other DNA variants within this sample encode the same CDR3. The chain links TRBV5-5 to TRBJ2-7; TRBD2 agrees at 8 bases. The CDR3 has 16 amino acids. Germline CDR1 is SGHKS and CDR2 is YYEKEE (reference sequence). CDR3 amino acids: CASSFGVSGSAYEQYF. In DNA form, the CDR3 reads TGTGCCAGCAGCTTTGGTGTGAGCGGGAGTGCCTACGAGCAGTACTTT.

This clone was observed a single time. This chain uses TRBV5-1 with TRBJ2-5; D is perhaps TRBD1 (6 bases). The CDR3 consists of 15 residues. Germline V CDR1 and CDR2: SGHRS, YFSETQ. The germline V and J ends were trimmed by 0 bases and 2 bases, with 11 bases remaining between them. The CDR3 spells CASSLGGLLQETQYF. CDR3 nucleotides: TGCGCCAGCAGCTTGGGGGGGCTGTTACAAGAGACCCAGTACTTC.

The rearrangement uses TRBV5-1 and TRBJ2-1; D remains ambiguous. This CDR3 is 12 amino acids long. From germline, CDR1 is SGHRS and CDR2 YFSETQ. Trimming pared 7 bases from V and 5 bases from J, leaving 10 bases between. The CDR3 reads CASYSMNNEQFF. The CDR3 DNA is TGCGCCAGCTACTCTATGAACAATGAGCAGTTCTTC.

The V gene is TRBV7-8, the J gene TRBJ2-2; perhaps TRBD2 as D (5 bases). Germline-derived CDR1 and CDR2 are SGHVS and FQNEAQ. With 3 bases removed from V and 8 bases from J, the gap between germline ends came to 7 bases. The CDR3 has 12 amino acids. Written as DNA, the CDR3 is TGTGCCAGCAGCTTTGAGGGAGGGGAGCTGTTTTTT. Amino acids: CASSFEGGELFF.

This clone was seen only a few times. CDR3 region: CASSQVRGSTEAFF. The CDR3 DNA follows: TGTGCCAGCAGCCAAGTCAGGGGTAGCACTGAAGCTTTCTTT. The V and J genes are TRBV3-1 (or the pseudogene TRBV3-2) and TRBJ1-1; tentatively, D is TRBD1 (6 bases). Germline values: CDR1 LGHDT, CDR2 YNNKEL (reference sequence). CDR3 length: 14 residues. V was shortened by 1 base and J by 4 bases, with 10 bases between the two germline ends.

As for this clone: At one end, the junction sequence differs from germline, possibly due to a read error. V usage is TRBV3-1 (or the pseudogene TRBV3-2) and J usage is TRBJ2-5, with D unclear. In germline, CDR1 is LGHDT, CDR2 YNNKEL (reference sequence). The CDR3 is 14 amino acids. The CDR3 DNA reads as TGTGCCAGCAGACAAGGAATAGGGCAACCCGCCCAGTACTTC. It translates to CASRQGIGQPAQYF.

The chain has TRBV25-1 and TRBJ2-3; 7 bases map to TRBD2. CDR3 length equals 17 residues. V lost 2 bases, J lost 4 bases, and 12 bases stayed unmatched. Germline CDR1 is MGHDK and CDR2 is SYGVNS. This chain's CDR3 is CASSEPYIGGISDTQYF. In nucleotides, the CDR3 is TGTGCCAGCAGTGAACCATATATCGGGGGGATCTCAGATACGCAGTATTTT.

The V call is TRBV19, the J call TRBJ1-3; no definite D call. The germline CDR1 and CDR2 sequences are LNHDA and SQIVND (reference sequence). The CDR3 has 18 residues. V lost 5 bases to trimming and J lost 0 bases, with 20 bases between them. CDR3 protein: CASSPKGRADSSGNTIYF. The CDR3 region has the DNA TGTGCCAGTAGTCCAAAGGGAAGGGCGGATTCCTCTGGAAACACCATATATTTT.

V and J are TRBV14 and TRBJ1-1; 7 bases map to TRBD1. This CDR3 has 14 residues. Germline CDR1 is SGHDN and CDR2 is FVKESK. J lost 4 bases, V lost 2 bases, and 4 bases had no gene match. In nucleotides, the CDR3 is TGTGCCAGCAGCCAAACAGGGGTAGGCACTGAAGCTTTCTTT. It is translated as CASSQTGVGTEAFF.

DNA of the CDR3: TGTGCCAGCAGTTTAACCGGAAACACCATATATTTT. Amino acid sequence: CASSLTGNTIYF. The chain is built from TRBV12-3 or TRBV12-4 and TRBJ1-3; D unresolved. V shed 2 bases and J shed 4 bases, with 3 bases lying between them. CDR3 size: 12 residues.

The chain is built from TRBV29-1 and TRBJ2-2; 7 bases are shared with TRBD1. Germline CDR1 reads SQVTM; CDR2 reads ANQGSEA. V was clipped by 6 bases and J by 0 bases; unmatched bases: 1. The CDR3 sequence is 13 residues long. This CDR3 is CSVGTANTGELFF. In DNA, the CDR3 is TGCAGCGTCGGGACAGCGAACACCGGGGAGCTGTTTTTT.

The V call is TRBV18, the J call TRBJ1-4; TRBD1 is a possible D gene (6 bases). The germline V gene has CDR1 KGHSH and CDR2 LQKENI. Trimming stripped 1 base from V and 11 bases from J, with 14 bases between. CDR3 length: 14 residues. For the CDR3, the DNA is TGTGCCAGCTCACCACTGGCAGGGGAGGCGAAACTGTTTTTT. Translated: CASSPLAGEAKLFF. Complete variable domain (other parts from reference TRBV18 and TRBJ1-4): NAGVMQNPRHLVRRRGQEARLRCSPMKGHSHVYWYRQLPEEGLKFMVYLQKENIIDESGMPKERFSAEFPKEGPSILRIQQVVRGDSAAYFCASSPLAGEAKLFFGSGTQLSVL.

V usage is TRBV6-6 and J usage is TRBJ2-7, with D perhaps given as TRBD1 or TRBD2 (5 bases each). The germline CDR1 and CDR2 sequences are MNHNY and SVGAGI (reference sequence). CDR3 length: 15 residues. Trimming cost V 3 bases and J 2 bases, with 14 bases left between them. The CDR3 protein is CASSYHGTPAYEQYF. In nucleotides, the CDR3 is TGTGCCAGCAGTTATCACGGGACCCCAGCCTACGAGCAGTACTTC.

The chain employs TRBV6-5 and TRBJ1-1, with a weak D call TRBD1 (5 bases). The CDR3 is 15 amino acids. Between the trimmed V and J ends, which lost 3 bases and 0 bases, there was a span of 11 bases. The germline gives CDR1 MNHEY, CDR2 SVGAGI. CDR3 sequence: CASSYMWGVNTEAFF. CDR3 nucleotide sequence: TGTGCCAGCAGTTATATGTGGGGGGTGAACACTGAAGCTTTCTTT.

This chain uses TRBV7-2 with TRBJ1-2; the D gene is possibly TRBD1 (6 bases). From germline, CDR1 is SGHTA and CDR2 FQGNSA. The CDR3 has 13 residues. V was pared by 5 bases and J by 2 bases, with 9 bases between. In DNA form, the CDR3 reads TGTGCCAGCAGCCGGACAGTAAACTATGGCTACACCTTC. Translating gives CASSRTVNYGYTF.

The rearrangement links TRBV29-1 to TRBJ2-5; D is tentatively TRBD1 or TRBD2 (6 bases each). CDR1 and CDR2 from the germline V gene are SQVTM and ANQGSEA. This CDR3 spans 13 amino acids. V lost 4 bases, J lost 5 bases, and 14 bases lay in between. CDR3 sequence (DNA): TGCAGCGTTGTAATGGGGGGCCTGGAGACCCAGTACTTC. Protein sequence: CSVVMGGLETQYF.

The chain joins TRBV7-9 to TRBJ2-1; TRBD2 agrees at 7 bases. The V and J ends lost 5 bases and 10 bases, in that order; junction bases with no gene match: 5. In germline, CDR1 is SEHNR, CDR2 FQNEAQ (reference sequence). The CDR3 has 12 residues. CDR3 bases: TGTGCCAGCAGCCGGGACTACCGAGAGCAGTTCTTC. It encodes CASSRDYREQFF.

This rearrangement joins TRBV5-1 to TRBJ2-2; 10 bases match TRBD2. V was clipped by 4 bases and J by 7 bases; unmatched bases: 10. The germline gives CDR1 SGHRS, CDR2 YFSETQ. CDR3 length: 16 residues. The CDR3 protein is CASSPPAGGPSGELFF. Written as DNA, the CDR3 is TGCGCCAGCAGCCCCCCAGCGGGGGGGCCAAGCGGGGAGCTGTTTTTT.